The 17 T cell receptor beta chains below were found in one sample sequenced in a study of T cells after yellow fever vaccination (dated by TCRdb to about 2019). In the paper's terms, the treatment or condition label means: live attenuated yellow fever vaccine strain. The library was made by 5' RACE. The listed sequencing device is Illumina NovaSeq 6000. TCRdb reran the public reads through fastp at Q25 and MiXCR, keeping productive beta chains. Each CDR3 protein appears once, grouped with its most common genes and DNA. The table for this sample lists about 320,000 distinct CDR3 sequences; around 4.5% of them were counted only once. The top ten hold less than 20% of the sample. The sequencing here drew on PBMCs, taken 15 days after the yellow fever booster vaccination. Receptors originate from a man younger than 35 who received the YFV17D yellow fever vaccine.

This clonotype occurred a few times. V and J are TRBV6-2 or TRBV6-3 and TRBJ2-5; D unresolved. The germline V gene has CDR1 MNHEY and CDR2 SVGEGT. The V and J ends lost 0 bases and 6 bases respectively, with 5 bases between them. The CDR3 length is 12 residues. DNA for the CDR3: TGTGCCAGCAGTTACTCGTCGAAGACCCAGTACTTC. Translation: CASSYSSKTQYF.

The table lists this clonotype with a few counts. One junction end does not reproduce the germline sequence, and a read error may be involved. CDR3 sequence: CASSEGDRVPSF. CDR3 coding DNA: TGTGCCAGCAGCGAGGGGGACAGGGTCCCTTCCTTC. J is TRBJ2-7 and V is TRBV5-6, with 9 bases lining up with TRBD1. Germline-derived CDR1 and CDR2 are SGHDT and YYEEEE. The CDR3 has 12 amino acids.

This clonotype was observed at least ten times. The J gene is TRBJ2-3, the V gene TRBV7-9; 7 nucleotides line up with TRBD1. Germline lookup yields CDR1 SEHNR and CDR2 FQNEAQ (reference sequence). The CDR3 spans 16 residues. J lost 8 bases, V lost 4 bases, and 15 bases had no gene match. The CDR3, as DNA: TGTGCCAGCAGCTCAGAGACAGGGTTCCAATTCGGTACGCAGTATTTT. It translates to CASSSETGFQFGTQYF. Together with reference TRBV7-9 and TRBJ2-3, the CDR3 gives the full variable domain: DTGVSQNPRHKITKRGQNVTFRCDPISEHNRLYWYRQTLGQGPEFLTYFQNEAQLEKSRLLSDRFSAERPKGSFSTLEIQRTEQGDSAMYLCASSSETGFQFGTQYFGPGTRLTVL.

V is TRBV20-1 and J is TRBJ2-7; maybe TRBD2 (6 bases). This CDR3 has 16 amino acids. V dropped 6 bases and J dropped 4 bases, with 25 bases sitting between them. In germline, CDR1 is DFQATT, CDR2 SNEGSKA (reference sequence). CDR3 nucleotide sequence: TGCAGTGCCCCTAAAGGTTCGGGAGCCATGCAATACGAGCAGTACTTC. Protein product: CSAPKGSGAMQYEQYF.

The chain uses TRBV28 and TRBJ2-2; TRBD2 might be the D (6 bases). The CDR3 runs 17 residues. Germline CDR1 and CDR2: MDHEN and SYDVKM. Trimming shortened V by 3 bases and J by 4 bases, and 18 bases separated the two germline ends. This CDR3 reads CASSFAGLDLLTGELFF. CDR3 coding DNA: TGTGCCAGCAGTTTTGCGGGACTCGATTTGCTCACCGGGGAGCTGTTTTTT.

V gene TRBV12-5 combines with J gene TRBJ1-5, with 7 nucleotides matching TRBD1. This CDR3 spans 15 amino acids. Trimming removed 1 base from V and 3 bases from J; junction bases left unmatched: 3. Per the germline V gene, CDR1 is LGHNT and CDR2 is FRNRAP. The DNA of the CDR3 is TGTGCTAGTGGTTTGGGACAGGGAGACAATCAGCCCCAGCATTTT. Its protein product is CASGLGQGDNQPQHF.

This clonotype came up many times. This chain connects TRBV5-1 to TRBJ2-2, with 7 bases aligning to TRBD1. Losses at the gene ends were 7 bases for V and 6 bases for J; bases not matched to a gene: 9. CDR3 length: 14 residues. CDR1 is SGHRS and CDR2 is YFSETQ in the germline V gene. CDR3 loop: CASCLLTGSGELFF. Here the CDR3 DNA reads TGCGCCAGCTGCCTCCTGACAGGGTCCGGGGAGCTGTTTTTT.

This clonotype was detected many times. V usage is TRBV6-2 or TRBV6-3 and J usage is TRBJ1-6; D uncertain. This CDR3 is 16 amino acids long. V was cut by 5 bases and J by 12 bases, with 23 bases left in between. CDR1 is MNHEY, CDR2 SVGEGT, per germline. The CDR3: CASSPPASTNGGPLHF. The CDR3 DNA reads TGTGCCAGCAGTCCTCCCGCCTCGACAAACGGTGGACCCCTCCACTTT.

This clonotype was seen a handful of times. The chain couples TRBV7-2 to TRBJ1-3; no reliable D call. Germline V gene sequence: CDR1 SGHTA, CDR2 FQGNSA. V was pared by 3 bases and J by 0 bases, with 9 bases between. The CDR3 sequence is 15 residues long. The CDR3 DNA sequence: TGTGCCAGCAGCTTGGGAGTTCCCTCTGGAAACACCATATATTTT. Translating it yields CASSLGVPSGNTIYF. The whole variable domain, filled in from reference TRBV7-2 and TRBJ1-3, reads GAGVSQSPSNKVTEKGKDVELRCDPISGHTALYWYRQSLGQGLEFLIYFQGNSAPDKSGLPSDRFSAERTGGSVSTLTIQRTQQEDSAVYLCASSLGVPSGNTIYFGEGSWLTVV.

This clonotype has a handful of counts. Written as DNA, the CDR3 is TGTGCCAGCAGCTTATCGGGGCAGCAAAACACTGAAGCTTTCTTT. Translation gives CASSLSGQQNTEAFF. V gene TRBV7-2 combines with J gene TRBJ1-1; D is perhaps TRBD1 (5 bases). V lost 2 bases and J lost 2, with 12 bases in between. This CDR3 region has 15 residues. Germline values: CDR1 SGHTA, CDR2 FQGNSA.

This clonotype was counted many times. The chain couples TRBV12-3 or TRBV12-4 to TRBJ1-5; TRBD1 is a possible D gene (5 bases). The V and J ends lost 6 bases and 2 bases respectively, with 14 bases between them. CDR3 length equals 15 residues. In DNA form, the CDR3 reads TGTGCCAGCAGGGGGACTCCAAGTGGCAATCAGCCCCAGCATTTT. Translated: CASRGTPSGNQPQHF.

This clonotype was picked up many times. The genes are TRBV7-9 and TRBJ2-1; 8 bases agree with TRBD1. CDR1 SEHNR and CDR2 FQNEAQ come from the germline V gene (reference sequence). The CDR3 has 15 amino acids. V gave up 5 bases and J gave up 1 base; unmatched junction bases: 4. The CDR3 DNA reads TGTGCCAGCAGCAAACAGGGGGGATCCTACAATGAGCAGTTCTTC. Amino acids: CASSKQGGSYNEQFF.

This clonotype was recorded at least ten times. This chain joins TRBV5-6 and TRBJ2-4; the D is unclear. V was clipped by 4 bases and J by 2 bases, with 16 bases between them. Looked up from germline, CDR1 is SGHDT and CDR2 is YYEEEE. The CDR3 covers 16 residues. CDR3 amino acids: CASSRPGKTTKNIQYF. As DNA, the CDR3 is TGTGCCAGCAGCCGGCCTGGGAAGACGACCAAAAACATTCAGTACTTC.

This clonotype was counted only a few times. J is TRBJ1-2 and V is TRBV9; possibly TRBD1 for D (6 bases). The V gene lost 3 bases and the J gene lost 9 bases, with 12 bases spanning the gap. CDR1 SGDLS and CDR2 YYNGEE come from the germline V gene. The CDR3 length is 12 residues. The CDR3 DNA follows: TGTGCCAGCAGCGCTCGCCGGGACAGCTACACCTTC. It encodes CASSARRDSYTF.

In this sample, this clonotype turned up once. The V and J genes are TRBV20-1 and TRBJ2-5, with 9 nucleotides matching TRBD2. The CDR3 sequence is 15 residues long. The germline gives CDR1 DFQATT, CDR2 SNEGSKA (reference sequence). V gave up 0 bases and J gave up 6 bases; unmatched junction bases: 8. CDR3 in DNA: TGCAGTGCTAGAGAAGGCGGGGGGGCCGGGAAGACCCAGTACTTC. Protein: CSAREGGGAGKTQYF.

J is TRBJ2-2 and V is TRBV29-1; no clear D. The CDR3 spans 12 residues. The V and J ends lost 7 bases and 4 bases respectively, with 10 bases between them. From germline, CDR1 is SQVTM and CDR2 ANQGSEA. The CDR3 DNA reads TGCAGCGCAGCCCTAGGCACCGGGGAGCTGTTTTTT. Encoded protein: CSAALGTGELFF.

This clonotype was observed at least ten times. V and J are TRBV20-1 and TRBJ1-1; a weak D match, TRBD1 (6 bases). This CDR3 spans 14 amino acids. Germline lookup yields CDR1 DFQATT and CDR2 SNEGSKA (reference sequence). Trimming removed 3 bases at V and 11 bases at J, with 22 bases between. The chain's CDR3 is CSARARQALGGAFF. The CDR3 region has the DNA TGCAGTGCTAGGGCCAGACAGGCCTTGGGAGGGGCTTTCTTT.